This record covers a single T cell receptor (beta chain). There is no known antigen for this receptor. No much larger clone is present one base from it, and per-base qualities are unavailable. The entry originates in a study of blood T cell repertoires in COVID-19 (dated by TCRdb to 2018 to 2021). As for the study more broadly: Samples covering the acute and convalescent phases of COVID-19 were provided by collaborators in the United States, Italy and Spain. The prospective study material was composed of cDNA or gDNA derived from T cells, B-cell-depleted T cells, or PBMCs. Subjects who had been exposed to COVID-19, were actively infected with it, or had recovered from it provided the deeply sampled blood TCRbeta repertoires that made up the dataset. The repertoires were released in a freely available public database meant as a resource for research on the immune response to SARS-CoV-2. Samples were obtained from the ongoing ImmuneRACE study (first 160 participants) and from about 1,300 subjects provided by 6 global collaborators. A de-identified subject ID, COVID-19 status, age in years and sex were almost always included in the sample metadata. Where available, HLA class I and class II types were taken from metadata supplied by the sample provider and were not determined by assay-based typing. Overall study results and their limits: The quantity of clinical and demographic metadata differed by source and by participant and was supplied without curation.

In the prospective study, participants were roughly 18 to 100 years old, resided in around 25 geographic areas of the United States, and were enrolled through a virtual design. Cohort assignment in the prospective study relied on participant-reported clinical history from a screening survey and a study questionnaire. Exposed participants were defined as having been in contact with someone with a PCR-confirmed or clinician-diagnosed COVID-19 case within 2 weeks of study entry. Mobile phlebotomists in the prospective study collected whole blood, serum and a nasopharyngeal or oropharyngeal swab from every participant. Additional blood draws and questionnaires over an approximately 2-month period could optionally be provided by prospective study participants. Prospective study blood samples were shipped either frozen or at room temperature before DNA extraction. TCRbeta CDR3 regions were amplified from genomic DNA using the immunoSEQ Assay, a bias-controlled multiplex PCR. In the paper's pipeline: Within the assay, amplification of reference gene primers was used to estimate how many nucleated cells each sample contained. Sequence reads were collapsed and filtered to measure the absolute abundance of every unique TCRbeta CDR3 rearrangement. Productive Simpson clonality was computed per sample as the square root of Simpson's diversity index over productive rearrangements. TCRdb limited this immuneACCESS table to in-frame rearrangements with V and J called. A share of clones is missing; checked studies link under half to unresolved V genes, and the rest is unexplained. From that table come the V and J calls and clone size; the DNA was used to work out D and trimming. A total of 320,000 or so clones appear in this sample, 75% to 90% of them only once. 1.9% of the sample comes from the top ten.

V trim: 0 bases; J trim: 12 bases; unmatched bases: 12. According to the germline V gene, CDR1 reads KGHDR and CDR2 reads SFDVKD. The CDR3 covers 16 residues, taking in both the cysteine and the phenylalanine. Only the CDR3 DNA stays, 48 bases, in frame from base 1. The TCR originated in a woman aged 30 to 39 who had been exposed to COVID-19. This sequence uses TRBV24-1 and TRBJ2-1; TRBD1 aligns with 8 central bases. Sequencing was carried out using PBMCs or T cells enriched from blood (not recorded which). Read as DNA, the sequence is TGTGCCACCAGTGATTTGCGGGCCTCCGGGACAGGAGGGCAGTTCTTC. This gives the protein CATSDLRASGTGGQFF.